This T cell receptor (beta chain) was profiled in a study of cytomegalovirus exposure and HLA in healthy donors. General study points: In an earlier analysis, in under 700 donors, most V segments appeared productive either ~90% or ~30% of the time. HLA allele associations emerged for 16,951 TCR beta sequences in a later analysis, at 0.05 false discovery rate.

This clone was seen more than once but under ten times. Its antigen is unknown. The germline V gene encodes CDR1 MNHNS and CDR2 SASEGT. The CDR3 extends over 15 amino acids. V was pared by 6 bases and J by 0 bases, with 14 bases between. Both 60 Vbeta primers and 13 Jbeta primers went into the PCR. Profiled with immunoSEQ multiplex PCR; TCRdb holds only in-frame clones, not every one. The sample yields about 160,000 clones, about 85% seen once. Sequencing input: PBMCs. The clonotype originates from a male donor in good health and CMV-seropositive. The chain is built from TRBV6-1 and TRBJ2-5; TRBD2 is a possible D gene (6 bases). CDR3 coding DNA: TGTGCCAGCAGGCCCACGGGGGTGAACCAAGAGACCCAGTACTTC. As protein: CASRPTGVNQETQYF.